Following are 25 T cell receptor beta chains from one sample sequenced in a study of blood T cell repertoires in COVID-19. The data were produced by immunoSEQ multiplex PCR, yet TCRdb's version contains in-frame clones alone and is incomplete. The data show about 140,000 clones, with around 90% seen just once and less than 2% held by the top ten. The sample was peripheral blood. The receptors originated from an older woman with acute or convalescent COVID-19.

The CDR3: CASSLVSASYGYTF. DNA for the CDR3: TGTGCCAGCAGCTTGGTCAGCGCTTCCTATGGCTACACCTTC. J is TRBJ1-2 and V is TRBV5-4, with D uncertain. Trimming took off 0 bases at V and 4 bases at J, with 10 bases between the two ends. This CDR3 has 14 residues. Germline values: CDR1 SGHNT, CDR2 YYREEE (reference sequence).

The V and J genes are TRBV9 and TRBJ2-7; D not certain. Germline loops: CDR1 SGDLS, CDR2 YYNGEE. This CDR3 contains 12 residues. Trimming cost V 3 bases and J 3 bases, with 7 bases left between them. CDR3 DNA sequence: TGTGCCAGCAGCGCATCGGGCTACGAGCAGTACTTC. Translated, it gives CASSASGYEQYF.

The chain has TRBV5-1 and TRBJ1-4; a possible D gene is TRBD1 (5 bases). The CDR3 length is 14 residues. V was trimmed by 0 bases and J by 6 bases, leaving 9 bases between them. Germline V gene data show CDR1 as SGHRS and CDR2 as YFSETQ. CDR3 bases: TGCGCCAGCAGCTTGGCGCCAGGGCATGAAAAACTGTTTTTT. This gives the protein CASSLAPGHEKLFF.

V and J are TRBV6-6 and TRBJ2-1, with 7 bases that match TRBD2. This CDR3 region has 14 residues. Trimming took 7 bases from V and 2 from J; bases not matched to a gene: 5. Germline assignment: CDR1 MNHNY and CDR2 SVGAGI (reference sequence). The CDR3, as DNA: TGTGCCAGCACCGGGGGGATAACCTACAATGAGCAGTTCTTC. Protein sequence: CASTGGITYNEQFF.

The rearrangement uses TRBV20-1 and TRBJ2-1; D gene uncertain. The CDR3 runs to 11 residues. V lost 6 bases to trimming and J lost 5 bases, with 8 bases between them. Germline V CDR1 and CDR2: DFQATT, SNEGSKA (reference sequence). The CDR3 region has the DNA TGCAGTGCGGTCCCGGACAATGAGCAGTTCTTC. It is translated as CSAVPDNEQFF.

DNA for the CDR3: TGTGCCAGCAGCCCTAGGACAGGGGGCCGTTCACCCCTCCACTTT. It specifies CASSPRTGGRSPLHF. The chain has TRBV7-8 and TRBJ1-6, with 11 nucleotides matching TRBD1. Trimming at V came to 5 bases and at J to 9 bases, leaving 6 bases not matched to a gene. The V gene's germline CDR1 is SGHVS and CDR2 FQNEAQ. This CDR3 has 15 residues. The entire variable domain, with the rest obtained from reference TRBV7-8 and TRBJ1-6, is as follows: GAGVSQSPRYKVAKRGQDVALRCDPISGHVSLFWYQQALGQGPEFLTYFQNEAQLDKSGLPSDRFFAERPEGSVSTLKIQRTQQEDSAVYLCASSPRTGGRSPLHFGNGTRLTVT.

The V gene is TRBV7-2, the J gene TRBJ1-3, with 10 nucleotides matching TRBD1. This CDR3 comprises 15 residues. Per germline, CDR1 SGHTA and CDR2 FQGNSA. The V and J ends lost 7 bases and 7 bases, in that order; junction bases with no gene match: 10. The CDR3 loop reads CASTLPTGGTNTIYF. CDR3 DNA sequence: TGTGCCAGCACCCTCCCGACAGGGGGCACGAACACCATATATTTT.

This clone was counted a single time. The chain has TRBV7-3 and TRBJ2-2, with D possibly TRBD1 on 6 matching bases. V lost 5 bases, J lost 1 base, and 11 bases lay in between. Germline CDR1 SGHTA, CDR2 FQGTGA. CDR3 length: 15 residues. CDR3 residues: CASSPGDKNTGELFF. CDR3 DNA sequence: TGTGCCAGCAGCCCAGGGGATAAGAACACCGGGGAGCTGTTTTTT.

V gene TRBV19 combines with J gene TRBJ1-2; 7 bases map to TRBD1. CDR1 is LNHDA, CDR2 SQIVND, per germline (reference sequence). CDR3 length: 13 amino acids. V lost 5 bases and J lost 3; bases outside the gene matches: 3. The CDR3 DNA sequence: TGTGCCAGTAGTGGCCAGGGGGACTATGGCTACACCTTC. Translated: CASSGQGDYGYTF.

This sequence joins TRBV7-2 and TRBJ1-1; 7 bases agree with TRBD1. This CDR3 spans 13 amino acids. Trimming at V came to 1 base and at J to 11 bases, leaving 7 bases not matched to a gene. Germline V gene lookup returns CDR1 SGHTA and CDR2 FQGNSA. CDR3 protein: CASSLDRADRAFF. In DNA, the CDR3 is TGTGCCAGCAGCTTAGACAGGGCGGACAGGGCTTTCTTT. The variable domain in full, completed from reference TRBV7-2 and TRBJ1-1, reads GAGVSQSPSNKVTEKGKDVELRCDPISGHTALYWYRQSLGQGLEFLIYFQGNSAPDKSGLPSDRFSAERTGGSVSTLTIQRTQQEDSAVYLCASSLDRADRAFFGQGTRLTVV.

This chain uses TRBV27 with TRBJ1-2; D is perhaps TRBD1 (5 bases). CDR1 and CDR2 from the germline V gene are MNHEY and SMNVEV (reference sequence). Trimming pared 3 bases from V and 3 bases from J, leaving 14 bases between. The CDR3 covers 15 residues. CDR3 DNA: TGTGCCAGCAGTTTTGCCCGGGCAGGGTACTATGGCTACACCTTC. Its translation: CASSFARAGYYGYTF.

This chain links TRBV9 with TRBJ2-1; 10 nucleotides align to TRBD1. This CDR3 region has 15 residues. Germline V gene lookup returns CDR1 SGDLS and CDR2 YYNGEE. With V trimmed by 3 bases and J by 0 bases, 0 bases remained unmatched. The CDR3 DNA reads TGTGCCAGCAGCGGGACAGGGGGCTCCTACAATGAGCAGTTCTTC. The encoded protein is CASSGTGGSYNEQFF. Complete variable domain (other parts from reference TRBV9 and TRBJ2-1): DSGVTQTPKHLITATGQRVTLRCSPRSGDLSVYWYQQSLDQGLQFLIQYYNGEERAKGNILERFSAQQFPDLHSELNLSSLELGDSALYFCASSGTGGSYNEQFFGPGTRLTVL.

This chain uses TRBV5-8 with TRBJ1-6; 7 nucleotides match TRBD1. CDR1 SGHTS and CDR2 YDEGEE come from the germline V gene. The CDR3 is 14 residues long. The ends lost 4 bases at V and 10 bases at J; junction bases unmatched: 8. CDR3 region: CASSPRQGRSPLHF. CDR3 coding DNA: TGTGCCAGCAGCCCCAGACAGGGCCGCTCACCCCTCCACTTT.

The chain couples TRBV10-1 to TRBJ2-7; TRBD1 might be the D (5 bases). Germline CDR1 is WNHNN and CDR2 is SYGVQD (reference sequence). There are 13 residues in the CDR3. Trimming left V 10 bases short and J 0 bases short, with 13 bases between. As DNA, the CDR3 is TGCGCCATTACCGAGACAGTCTCCTACGAGCAGTACTTC. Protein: CAITETVSYEQYF.

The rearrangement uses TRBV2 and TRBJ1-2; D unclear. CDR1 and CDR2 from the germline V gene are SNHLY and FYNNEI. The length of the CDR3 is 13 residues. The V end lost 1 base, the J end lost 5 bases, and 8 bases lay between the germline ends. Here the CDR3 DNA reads TGTGCCAGCAGTGAAGGGGAGGATTATGGCTACACCTTC. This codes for CASSEGEDYGYTF.

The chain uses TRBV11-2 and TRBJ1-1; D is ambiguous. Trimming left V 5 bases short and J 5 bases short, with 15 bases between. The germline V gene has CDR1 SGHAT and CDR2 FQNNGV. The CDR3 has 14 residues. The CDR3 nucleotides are TGTGCCAGCAGCCGGGTGTGGGGAGGGACTGAAGCTTTCTTT. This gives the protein CASSRVWGGTEAFF. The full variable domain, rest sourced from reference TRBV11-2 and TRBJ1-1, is EAGVAQSPRYKIIEKRQSVAFWCNPISGHATLYWYQQILGQGPKLLIQFQNNGVVDDSQLPKDRFSAERLKGVDSTLKIQPAKLEDSAVYLCASSRVWGGTEAFFGQGTRLTVV.

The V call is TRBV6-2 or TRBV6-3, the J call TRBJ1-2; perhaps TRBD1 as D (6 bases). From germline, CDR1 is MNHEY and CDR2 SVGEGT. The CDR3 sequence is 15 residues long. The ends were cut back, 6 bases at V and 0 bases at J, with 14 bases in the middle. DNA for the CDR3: TGTGCCAGCAGCCCCGGGACACGAGCTAACTATGGCTACACCTTC. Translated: CASSPGTRANYGYTF.

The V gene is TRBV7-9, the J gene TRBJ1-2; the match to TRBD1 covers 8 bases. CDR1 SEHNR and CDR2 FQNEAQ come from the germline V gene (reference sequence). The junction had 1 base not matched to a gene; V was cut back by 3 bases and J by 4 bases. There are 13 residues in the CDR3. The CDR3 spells CASSFGQGYGYTF. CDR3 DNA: TGTGCCAGCAGCTTCGGACAGGGCTATGGCTACACCTTC. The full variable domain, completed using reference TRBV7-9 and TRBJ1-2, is DTGVSQNPRHKITKRGQNVTFRCDPISEHNRLYWYRQTLGQGPEFLTYFQNEAQLEKSRLLSDRFSAERPKGSFSTLEIQRTEQGDSAMYLCASSFGQGYGYTFGSGTRLTVV.

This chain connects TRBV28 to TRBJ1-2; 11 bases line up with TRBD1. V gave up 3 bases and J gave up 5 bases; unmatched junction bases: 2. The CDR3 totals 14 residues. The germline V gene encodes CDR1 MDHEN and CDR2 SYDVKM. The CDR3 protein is CASSFGTGGYGYTF. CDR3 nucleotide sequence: TGTGCCAGCAGTTTCGGGACAGGGGGGTATGGCTACACCTTC.

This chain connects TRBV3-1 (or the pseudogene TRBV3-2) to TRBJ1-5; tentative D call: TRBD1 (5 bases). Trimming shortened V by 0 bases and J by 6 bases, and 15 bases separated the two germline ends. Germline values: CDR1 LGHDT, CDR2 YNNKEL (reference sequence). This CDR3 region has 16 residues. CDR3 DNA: TGTGCCAGCAGCCAAGATCCCTCGACAGCAGCTCAGCCCCAGCATTTT. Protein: CASSQDPSTAAQPQHF.

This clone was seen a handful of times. In DNA, the CDR3 is TGTGCCAGCAGCTTTTTGGTAGCGGCCGGGGAGCTGTTTTTT. Translation gives CASSFLVAAGELFF. The V gene is TRBV5-6, the J gene TRBJ2-2; weak D call: TRBD2 (6 bases). Per the germline V gene, CDR1 is SGHDT and CDR2 is YYEEEE. This CDR3 is 14 amino acids long. V dropped 2 bases and J dropped 6 bases, with 11 bases sitting between them.

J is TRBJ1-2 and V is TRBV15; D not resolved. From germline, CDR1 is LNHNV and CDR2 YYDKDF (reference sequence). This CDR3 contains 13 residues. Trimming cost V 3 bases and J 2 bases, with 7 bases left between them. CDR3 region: CATSSVLNYGYTF. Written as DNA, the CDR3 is TGTGCCACCAGCAGTGTACTAAACTATGGCTACACCTTC.

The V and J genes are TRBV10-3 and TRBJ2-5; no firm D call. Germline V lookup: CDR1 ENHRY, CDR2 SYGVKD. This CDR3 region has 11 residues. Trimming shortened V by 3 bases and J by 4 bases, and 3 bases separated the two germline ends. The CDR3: CAISDRETQYF. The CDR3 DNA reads TGTGCCATCAGTGATCGAGAGACCCAGTACTTC.

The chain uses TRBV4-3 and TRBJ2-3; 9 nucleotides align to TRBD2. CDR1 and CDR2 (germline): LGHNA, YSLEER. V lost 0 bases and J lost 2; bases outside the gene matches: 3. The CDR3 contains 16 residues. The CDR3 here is CASSQDGGGATDTQYF. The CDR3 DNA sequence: TGCGCCAGCAGCCAAGATGGCGGGGGGGCCACAGATACGCAGTATTTT.

The DNA of the CDR3 is TGTGCCAGCAGCCAAGGTCGTGGGGCCCAGTACAATGAGCAGTTCTTC. Protein product: CASSQGRGAQYNEQFF. This rearrangement joins TRBV3-1 (or the pseudogene TRBV3-2) to TRBJ2-1; possibly TRBD1 for D (5 bases). The CDR3 has 16 amino acids. The germline CDR1 and CDR2 sequences are LGHDT and YNNKEL (reference sequence). V shed 1 base and J shed 4 bases, with 14 bases lying between them.